This T cell receptor beta chain was sequenced in a study of graft-versus-host responses after intestinal transplantation. About the study: Transplants given to recipients were multivisceral, liver-intestinal, or isolated intestinal. After anti-thymocyte globulin induction, recipients took tacrolimus and steroids for roughly three years.

This CDR3 is built from 15 residues. V was clipped by 1 base and J by 5 bases; unmatched bases: 8. Germline CDR1 reads MGHRA; CDR2 reads YSYEKL. This clone was observed a handful of times. What it binds is unknown. TCRdb keeps only in-frame clones here, not all; method: immunoSEQ multiplex PCR. This sample has tens of thousands of clones, with roughly 88% found just once. This TCR came from a human donor who received an intestinal transplant. This material consisted of unstimulated CD4+ T cells sorted from spleen or lymph node cells, taken before intestinal transplant. The rearrangement uses TRBV4-1 and TRBJ2-7; TRBD2 matches at 7 bases. In DNA form, the CDR3 reads TGCGCCAGCAGCCAAGGAGGGAGGGGAGTCGACGAGCAGTACTTC. It codes for CASSQGGRGVDEQYF.